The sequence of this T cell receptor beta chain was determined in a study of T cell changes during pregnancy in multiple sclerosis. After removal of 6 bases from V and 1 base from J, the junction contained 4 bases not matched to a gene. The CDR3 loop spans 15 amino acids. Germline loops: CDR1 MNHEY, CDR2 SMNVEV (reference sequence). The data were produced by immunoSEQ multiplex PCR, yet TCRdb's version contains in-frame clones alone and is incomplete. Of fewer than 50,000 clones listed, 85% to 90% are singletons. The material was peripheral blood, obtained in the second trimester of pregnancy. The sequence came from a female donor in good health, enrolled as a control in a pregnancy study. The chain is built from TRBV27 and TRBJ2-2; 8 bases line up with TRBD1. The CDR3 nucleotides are TGTGCCAGCAGCAGGGGGCCTTGGAACACCGGGGAGCTGTTTTTT. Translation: CASSRGPWNTGELFF.